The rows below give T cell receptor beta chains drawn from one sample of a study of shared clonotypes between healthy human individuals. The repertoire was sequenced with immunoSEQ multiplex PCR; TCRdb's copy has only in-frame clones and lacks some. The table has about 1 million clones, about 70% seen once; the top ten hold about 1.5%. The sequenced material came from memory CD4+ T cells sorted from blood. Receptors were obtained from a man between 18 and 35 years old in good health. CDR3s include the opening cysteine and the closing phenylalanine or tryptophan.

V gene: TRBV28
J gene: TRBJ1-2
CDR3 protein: CASSPPDTVLYGYTF

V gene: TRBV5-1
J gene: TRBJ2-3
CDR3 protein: CASRIGQNTDTQYF

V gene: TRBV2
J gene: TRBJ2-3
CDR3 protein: CASSDGGLVTQYF

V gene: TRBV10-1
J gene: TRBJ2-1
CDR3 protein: CASSETGTSGVNEQFF

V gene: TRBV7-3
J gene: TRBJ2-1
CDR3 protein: CASSALAGGPYNEQFF

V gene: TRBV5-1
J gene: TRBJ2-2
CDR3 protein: CASSLVPGPGELFF

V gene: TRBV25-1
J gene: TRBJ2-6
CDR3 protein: CASSEETGTDRANVLTF

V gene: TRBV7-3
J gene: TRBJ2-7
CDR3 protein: CASSLSGLGPYEQYF

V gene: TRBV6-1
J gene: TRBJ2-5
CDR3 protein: CASSEFVETQYF

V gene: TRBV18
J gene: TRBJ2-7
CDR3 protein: CASSSLFPSYEQYF

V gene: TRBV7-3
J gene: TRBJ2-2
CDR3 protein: CASSSRGGITGELFF

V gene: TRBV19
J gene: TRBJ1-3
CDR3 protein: CASRPTGGFGNTIYF

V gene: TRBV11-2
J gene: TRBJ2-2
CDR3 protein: CASRSRLRGDNTGELFF

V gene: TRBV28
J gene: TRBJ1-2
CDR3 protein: CASSANHRHGYTF

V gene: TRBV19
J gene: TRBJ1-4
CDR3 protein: CASSRRDLNEKLFF

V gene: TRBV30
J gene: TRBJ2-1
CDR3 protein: CAWGAKNNEQFF

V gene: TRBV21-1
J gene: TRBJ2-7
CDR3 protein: CASSLRPPGYF

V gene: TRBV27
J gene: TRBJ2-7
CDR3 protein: CASSFKTGQGKFEQYF

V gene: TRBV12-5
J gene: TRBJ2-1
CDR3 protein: CASGLVGRGANEQFF

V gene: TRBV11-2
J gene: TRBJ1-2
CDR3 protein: CASSLNSLNGYTF

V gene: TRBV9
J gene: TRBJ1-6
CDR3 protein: CASRVRDRDPDNYNSPLHF

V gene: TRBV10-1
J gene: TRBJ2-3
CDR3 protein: CASNGQLTDTQYF

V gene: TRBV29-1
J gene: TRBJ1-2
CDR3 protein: CSVQFWDKGYTF

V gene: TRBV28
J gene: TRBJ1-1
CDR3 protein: CASKPGEVKNTEAFF

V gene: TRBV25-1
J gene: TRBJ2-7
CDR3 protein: CASSEGGDYEQYF

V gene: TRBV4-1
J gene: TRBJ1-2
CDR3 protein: CASSQALRGYTF

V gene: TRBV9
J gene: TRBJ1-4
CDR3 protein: CASSPGVNEKLFF

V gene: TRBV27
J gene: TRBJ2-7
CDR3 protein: CASSTGGPYEQYF

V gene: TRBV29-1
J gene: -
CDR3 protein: CSVVTGQGSYEQYF

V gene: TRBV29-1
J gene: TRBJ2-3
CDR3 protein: CSVRSGGTDTQYF

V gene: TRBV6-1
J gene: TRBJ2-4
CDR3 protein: CASSLAGGAKNIQYF

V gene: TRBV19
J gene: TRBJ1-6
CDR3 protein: CASSIVHLSPLHF

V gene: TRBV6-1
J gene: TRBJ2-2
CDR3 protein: CASSEQLAGGSNTGELFF

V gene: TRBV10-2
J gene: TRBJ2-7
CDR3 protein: CASRGERASRTYEQYF

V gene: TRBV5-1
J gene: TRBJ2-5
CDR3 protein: CASSLVGGQETQYF

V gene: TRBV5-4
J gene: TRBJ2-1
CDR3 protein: CASSYGGRDYNEQFF

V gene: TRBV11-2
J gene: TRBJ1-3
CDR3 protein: CASSLVGTPGNTIYF

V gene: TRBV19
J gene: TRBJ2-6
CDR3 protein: CASSRTAFSGANVLTF

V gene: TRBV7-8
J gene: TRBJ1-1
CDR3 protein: CASYPAGLDTEAFF

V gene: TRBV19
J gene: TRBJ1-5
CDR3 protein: CASSFEGTAKPQHF

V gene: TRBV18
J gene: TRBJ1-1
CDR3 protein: CASSIQANTEAFF

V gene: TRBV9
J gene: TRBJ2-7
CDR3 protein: CASSVSPQRPSYEQYF

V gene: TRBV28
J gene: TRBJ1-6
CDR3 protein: CASSPIGSSYNSPLHF

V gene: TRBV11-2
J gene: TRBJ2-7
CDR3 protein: CASSPLARIEQYF

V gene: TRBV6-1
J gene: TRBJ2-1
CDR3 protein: CASSEREGIRQFF

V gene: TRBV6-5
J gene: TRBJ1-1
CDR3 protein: CASSYSWQTEAFF

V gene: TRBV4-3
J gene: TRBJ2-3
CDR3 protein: CASSQEPGLLQYF

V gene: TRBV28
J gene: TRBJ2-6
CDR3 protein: CASSSQGALGFGANVLTF

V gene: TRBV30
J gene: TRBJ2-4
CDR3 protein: CAWSELSKNIQYF

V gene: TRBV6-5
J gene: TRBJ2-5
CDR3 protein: CASSYSASQTQYF

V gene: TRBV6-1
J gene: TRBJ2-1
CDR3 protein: CASSEANNEQFF

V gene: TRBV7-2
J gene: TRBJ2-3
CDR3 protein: CASSLEGRAHDTQYF

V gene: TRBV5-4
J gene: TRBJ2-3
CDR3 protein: CASRQGGRGSTDTQYF

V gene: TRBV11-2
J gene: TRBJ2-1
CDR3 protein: CASSLGLAREQFF

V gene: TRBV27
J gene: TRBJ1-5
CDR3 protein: CASRRLDRENQPQHF

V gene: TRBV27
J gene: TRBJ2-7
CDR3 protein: CASSLTLGGSGEQYF

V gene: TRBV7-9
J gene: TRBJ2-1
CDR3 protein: CASSRTSGTNEQFF

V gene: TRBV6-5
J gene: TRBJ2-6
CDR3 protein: CASSLRDWSGANVLTF

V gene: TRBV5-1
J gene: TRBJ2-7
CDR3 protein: CASSLAPGQGAERDEQYF